One sample yielded the 20 T cell receptor beta chains listed below, sequenced in a study of glioma-infiltrating T cells. Amplification of TCR alpha and beta CDR3 regions from RNA used iRepertoire nested multiplex PCR. TCRdb analysed the multiplex PCR reads with MiXCR anew, one entry per CDR3 protein. Of some 85,000 distinct CDR3 sequences listed, 20% to 25% were seen once; the top ten hold approximately 6.7%. The sample taken for sequencing was glioma tissue, nonneoplastic brain tissue, or PBMCs (not recorded which). The receptors were sampled from a human donor with low-grade glioma or glioblastoma, undergoing nonglioma brain surgery, or in good health (not recorded which).

This clonotype was seen many times. The V call is TRBV7-2, the J call TRBJ2-7; D not resolved. The germline V gene encodes CDR1 SGHTA and CDR2 FQGNSA. The ends were cut back, 5 bases at V and 4 bases at J, with 9 bases in the middle. The CDR3 sequence is 12 residues long. The CDR3 nucleotides are TGTGCCAGCAGCCGTGGATTATACGAGCAGTACTTC. Translation: CASSRGLYEQYF.

This clonotype was seen repeatedly, ten times or more. The chain couples TRBV2 to TRBJ1-1; D is perhaps TRBD1 (6 bases). V was clipped by 6 bases and J by 4 bases, with 12 bases between them. Germline V CDR1 and CDR2: SNHLY, FYNNEI. The CDR3 runs 13 residues. For the CDR3, the DNA is TGTGCCAGCAGCTGGGGGGCCCCCACTGAAGCTTTCTTT. Its translation is CASSWGAPTEAFF.

Worth noting for this clonotype: The junction and the germline gene differ at one end; a read error may be behind it. The chain joins TRBV11-2 to TRBJ2-3; D is unresolved. Germline CDR1 reads SGHAT; CDR2 reads FQNNGV. The CDR3 is 12 amino acids. The chain's CDR3 is CGSSLQTGTQYF. The CDR3, as DNA: TGTGGCAGCAGCCTTCAGACGGGTACGCAGTATTTT.

The sample holds many counts of this clonotype. The chain combines TRBV11-3 with TRBJ2-3; D is unresolved. V lost 1 base, J lost 0 bases, and 5 bases lay in between. Germline-derived CDR1 and CDR2 are SGHNT and YENEEA. The CDR3 has 14 amino acids. The CDR3 region has the DNA TGTGCCAGCAGCTTAGGCGCCAGCACAGATACGCAGTATTTT. Its translation: CASSLGASTDTQYF.

This clonotype was seen repeatedly, ten times or more. The J gene is TRBJ1-2, the V gene TRBV18; maybe TRBD1 (5 bases). V was shortened by 1 base and J by 4 bases, with 13 bases between the two germline ends. CDR1 is KGHSH and CDR2 is LQKENI in the germline V gene. The CDR3 is made up of 15 amino acids. CDR3 sequence reads: CASSPLSGQGYGYTF. The DNA for the CDR3 is TGTGCCAGCTCACCACTATCAGGACAAGGCTATGGCTACACCTTC.

The table lists this clonotype with many counts. This chain connects TRBV19 to TRBJ2-3, with 8 bases fitting TRBD1. Looked up from germline, CDR1 is LNHDA and CDR2 is SQIVND (reference sequence). V trimming: 9 bases; J trimming: 3 bases; junction bases outside the gene matches: 2. The CDR3 sequence is 12 residues long. Written as DNA, the CDR3 is TGTGCCAGCAGACAGGGGACAGATACGCAGTATTTT. Protein sequence: CASRQGTDTQYF.

V is TRBV4-1 and J is TRBJ2-1, with 10 bases lining up with TRBD2. The germline gives CDR1 MGHRA, CDR2 YSYEKL. J gave up 2 bases and V 3 bases, and 7 bases lay outside the gene matches. This CDR3 comprises 17 residues. The CDR3 DNA reads TGCGCCAGCAGCCAGCAGCGGACTAGCGGAGCCTACAATGAGCAGTTCTTC. Protein product: CASSQQRTSGAYNEQFF.

With regard to this clonotype: A much larger clonotype is one base distant, so this may be a read error. The rearrangement joins TRBV7-9 to TRBJ2-7; 10 positions match TRBD1. Germline-derived CDR1 and CDR2 are SEHNR and FQNEAQ (reference sequence). The CDR3 spans 14 residues. Trimming took 5 bases from V and 6 from J; bases not matched to a gene: 7. The CDR3: CASSPRDRGFEQYF. The CDR3, as DNA: TGTGCCAGCAGCCCCCGGGACAGGGGTTTCGAGCAGTACTTC.

This clonotype was recorded many times. The CDR3 sequence: CASSFRENTEAFF. CDR3 DNA sequence: TGTGCCAGCAGTTTTCGAGAGAACACTGAAGCTTTCTTT. This chain links TRBV27 with TRBJ1-1; unclear D gene. The CDR3 covers 13 residues. Between the trimmed V and J ends, which lost 3 bases and 1 base, there was a span of 6 bases. In germline, CDR1 is MNHEY, CDR2 SMNVEV (reference sequence).

This clonotype has at least ten counts. The chain couples TRBV6-5 to TRBJ1-1; possible D gene TRBD1, 6 bases. Between the trimmed V and J ends, which lost 0 bases and 7 bases, there was a span of 6 bases. Germline loops: CDR1 MNHEY, CDR2 SVGAGI. CDR3 length: 12 residues. The CDR3 region is CASSYSTGEAFF. DNA for the CDR3: TGTGCCAGCAGTTACTCGACAGGTGAAGCTTTCTTT.

This clonotype showed up just a few times. J is TRBJ1-2 and V is TRBV5-4, with 10 nucleotides matching TRBD1. Germline-derived CDR1 and CDR2 are SGHNT and YYREEE (reference sequence). V was pared by 6 bases and J by 6 bases, with 8 bases of the junction left unmatched. The CDR3 spans 14 residues. The CDR3 DNA sequence: TGTGCCAGCAACCTTCGACAGGGGGCGGATGGCTACACCTTC. Encoded protein: CASNLRQGADGYTF.

There are many counts of this clonotype. This rearrangement joins TRBV15 to TRBJ2-1; D is unresolved. With 0 bases removed from V and 10 bases from J, the gap between germline ends came to 13 bases. Germline V lookup: CDR1 LNHNV, CDR2 YYDKDF (reference sequence). This CDR3 spans 14 amino acids. CDR3 nucleotides: TGTGCCACCAGCAGAGATCTTGGGCAGAGCGAGCAGTTCTTC. Translated: CATSRDLGQSEQFF. Filled out from reference TRBV15 and TRBJ2-1, the complete variable domain reads DAMVIQNPRYQVTQFGKPVTLSCSQTLNHNVMYWYQQKSSQAPKLLFHYYDKDFNNEADTPDNFQSRRPNTSFCFLDIRSPGLGDTAMYLCATSRDLGQSEQFFGPGTRLTVL.

This clonotype was counted at least ten times. The chain uses TRBV2 and TRBJ1-1, with no clear D. The V gene lost 6 bases and the J gene lost 10 bases, with 12 bases spanning the gap. The CDR3 is 11 amino acids. CDR1 is SNHLY, CDR2 FYNNEI, per germline. Written as DNA, the CDR3 is TGTGCCAGCAGAACCGGGATTGGAGCTTTCTTT. As protein: CASRTGIGAFF.

In this sample, this clonotype turned up many times. The chain recombines TRBV3-1 with TRBJ1-2, with D maybe TRBD1 (5 bases). CDR3 length equals 13 residues. Germline loops: CDR1 LGHDT, CDR2 YNNKEL (reference sequence). Between the trimmed V and J ends, which lost 4 bases and 5 bases, there was a span of 11 bases. In DNA, the CDR3 is TGTGCCAGCAGCCTCAGGGAGAGTTATGGCTACACCTTC. Protein sequence: CASSLRESYGYTF.

In its sample, this clonotype was seen many times. The chain employs TRBV28 and TRBJ1-2; D is unclear. The V end lost 6 bases, the J end lost 8 bases, and 16 bases lay between the germline ends. The V gene's germline CDR1 is MDHEN and CDR2 SYDVKM. The CDR3 runs to 13 residues. The CDR3 region is CASRKDRPGGYTF. DNA of the CDR3: TGTGCCAGCAGGAAGGACCGCCCTGGGGGCTACACCTTC.

The chain carries TRBV29-1 and TRBJ2-7; possibly TRBD2 for D (6 bases). V was cut by 4 bases and J by 5 bases, with 18 bases left in between. The CDR3 runs to 14 residues. Germline V CDR1 and CDR2: SQVTM, ANQGSEA. The chain's CDR3 is CSVGPSSEYHEQYF. The CDR3 DNA follows: TGCAGCGTTGGTCCTTCTAGCGAGTACCACGAGCAGTACTTC.

This chain uses TRBV9 with TRBJ2-1; TRBD1 agrees at 7 bases. Losses at the gene ends were 3 bases for V and 7 bases for J; bases not matched to a gene: 7. The germline CDR1 and CDR2 sequences are SGDLS and YYNGEE. The CDR3 is 14 amino acids. The CDR3 protein is CASSDRTGPNEQFF. The CDR3 region has the DNA TGTGCCAGCAGCGACCGGACAGGACCTAATGAGCAGTTCTTC.

Ten or more counts support this clonotype. The V gene is TRBV11-1, the J gene TRBJ2-7; no clear D. Germline V lookup: CDR1 SGHAT, CDR2 FQDESV (reference sequence). The V end lost 1 base, the J end lost 3 bases, and 7 bases lay between the germline ends. The CDR3 spans 13 residues. The CDR3 nucleotides are TGTGCCAGCAGCTTAGGACTTTTCTACGAGCAGTACTTC. Its translation: CASSLGLFYEQYF.

There are a few counts of this clonotype. The rearrangement joins TRBV12-3 or TRBV12-4 to TRBJ2-7, with 9 bases lining up with TRBD2. This CDR3 contains 15 residues. The ends lost 4 bases at V and 2 bases at J; junction bases unmatched: 6. CDR3 bases: TGTGCCAGCAGTTCAGCTAGCGGGACGACCTACGAGCAGTACTTC. Translated: CASSSASGTTYEQYF.

Turning to this clonotype: A much larger clone is a single base away; this may be a read error. The chain joins TRBV2 to TRBJ2-3, with D unclear. Germline V CDR1 and CDR2: SNHLY, FYNNEI. V lost 6 bases to trimming and J lost 0 bases, with 16 bases between them. The CDR3 has 16 residues. This chain's CDR3 is CASSLVAIRSTDTQYF. The CDR3 DNA is TGTGCCAGCAGCTTAGTGGCGATTAGAAGCACAGATACGCAGTATTTT. The full variable domain, with the rest looked up from reference TRBV2 and TRBJ2-3, is EPEVTQTPSHQVTQMGQEVILRCVPISNHLYFYWYRQILGQKVEFLVSFYNNEISEKSEIFDDQFSVERPDGSNFTLKIRSTKLEDSAMYFCASSLVAIRSTDTQYFGPGTRLTVL.